This entry lists 5 T cell receptor beta chains sequenced from one sample in a study of control samples from healthy donors and cancer patients. Here immunoSEQ multiplex PCR was the method, and the copy in TCRdb shows in-frame clones only, minus some. The sample includes fewer than 200,000 clones, 90% to 95% of them seen just once. Source material: blood. The receptors come from a woman in her sixties in good health.

The rearrangement links TRBV6-5 to TRBJ2-3, with TRBD2 matching over 7 bases. V trimming: 5 bases; J trimming: 5 bases; junction bases outside the gene matches: 4. Germline CDR1 is MNHEY and CDR2 is SVGAGI. The CDR3 runs 13 residues. The CDR3: CASSRDYKDTQYF. CDR3 DNA: TGTGCCAGCAGTCGGGACTATAAAGATACGCAGTATTTT.

J is TRBJ2-6 and V is TRBV19; TRBD1 matches 8 bases. Per germline, CDR1 LNHDA and CDR2 SQIVND (reference sequence). Trimming took 6 bases from V and 0 from J; bases not matched to a gene: 4. The CDR3 covers 16 residues. CDR3 DNA: TGTGCCAGTAGACAGGGGGTAAGCTCTGGGGCCAACGTCCTGACTTTC. It specifies CASRQGVSSGANVLTF.

The chain uses TRBV6-5 and TRBJ1-4; weak D call: TRBD1 (5 bases). Looked up from germline, CDR1 is MNHEY and CDR2 is SVGAGI. This CDR3 region has 15 residues. V was cut by 7 bases and J by 3 bases, with 15 bases left in between. CDR3 sequence reads: CASKTVGASNEKLFF. Written as DNA, the CDR3 is TGTGCCAGCAAGACAGTCGGGGCGTCTAATGAAAAACTGTTTTTT.

The chain employs TRBV19 and TRBJ1-3, with TRBD1 identical over 8 bases. Per germline, CDR1 LNHDA and CDR2 SQIVND (reference sequence). The CDR3 is 15 amino acids. V was clipped by 4 bases and J by 3 bases; unmatched bases: 5. CDR3 DNA sequence: TGTGCCAGTAGTAGGGGACAGGCGGGTGGAAACACCATATATTTT. Translated: CASSRGQAGGNTIYF. The variable domain in full, with the rest retrieved from reference TRBV19 and TRBJ1-3, is DGGITQSPKYLFRKEGQNVTLSCEQNLNHDAMYWYRQDPGQGLRLIYYSQIVNDFQKGDIAEGYSVSREKKESFPLTVTSAQKNPTAFYLCASSRGQAGGNTIYFGEGSWLTVV.

This clone was detected once. The V call is TRBV6-6, the J call TRBJ1-5; D is uncertain. CDR3 length: 13 residues. The V end lost 4 bases, the J end lost 7 bases, and 11 bases lay between the germline ends. Germline-derived CDR1 and CDR2 are MNHNY and SVGAGI (reference sequence). CDR3 DNA sequence: TGTGCCAGCAGTTCTCATCGAGAGCAGCCCCAGCATTTT. It yields the protein CASSSHREQPQHF.